This TCR beta chain was captured in a study of shared clonotypes between healthy human individuals. The CDR3 extends over 14 amino acids. Germline lookup yields CDR1 SNHLY and CDR2 FYNNEI. V was shortened by 5 bases and J by 4 bases, with 12 bases between the two germline ends. Measured with immunoSEQ multiplex PCR; TCRdb has only the in-frame clones, and not every one. The sample has about 510,000 clones; about three quarters are singletons. The sequence came from a woman aged 40 to 50 in good health. Some clones in this sample may be carry-over from other donors' samples. Sequencing was carried out using PBMCs. V usage is TRBV2 and J usage is TRBJ2-1; perhaps TRBD2 as D (6 bases). The CDR3 is CASSISGPYNEQFF. Here the CDR3 DNA reads TGTGCCAGCAGTATCAGCGGGCCTTACAATGAGCAGTTCTTC.